The T cell receptor beta chain under discussion was sequenced for a study of blood T cell repertoires in COVID-19. The protocol was immunoSEQ multiplex PCR, while the TCRdb copy is restricted to in-frame clones and leaves out a portion. The sample has nearly 250,000 clones; approximately 85% are singletons. The sequencing input was peripheral blood. The origin of this receptor is a woman of 80 years or more with COVID-19, enrolled during active disease.

The CDR3 sequence is CASSEGSRQGRAPLHF. The CDR3 coding sequence is TGTGCCAGCAGTGAGGGTTCTCGACAGGGGAGGGCACCCCTCCACTTT. The chain employs TRBV6-1 and TRBJ1-6; 8 nucleotides line up with TRBD1. The CDR3 covers 16 residues. V gave up 3 bases and J gave up 11 bases; unmatched junction bases: 12. Germline V gene sequence: CDR1 MNHNS, CDR2 SASEGT.